The following is a T cell receptor beta chain sequence with its context. Antigen: not known. Germline CDR1 is MDHEN and CDR2 is SYDVKM. Trimming removed 5 bases from V and 5 bases from J, with 24 bases in between. This CDR3 has 17 residues. This record belongs to a study of post-analysis software for immune sequencing data. Findings and caveats of the study: In patients, TRBV5-6, TRBV5-1 and TRBV20-1 belonged to four or five TRBV segments found more frequently than in controls.

Unique molecular identifiers had been added to the TCR beta cDNA libraries. TCRdb itself ran the PCR reads through MiXCR, one entry per CDR3 protein. The repertoire holds hundreds of thousands of distinct CDR3 sequences, 30% seen once, with 0.56% in the top ten. Sample: blood. The origin of this receptor is a girl aged 5-17 years with multiple sclerosis. The V and J genes are TRBV28 and TRBJ1-2; weak D call: TRBD1 (5 bases). CDR3 nucleotide sequence: TGTGCCAGCAGTCCGTCCGAAGGGGCAATTCTGGCGTATGGCTACACCTTC. As protein: CASSPSEGAILAYGYTF.